A few counts support the clone carrying this T cell receptor (beta chain). The data were obtained in a study of T-cell reconstitution after alpha-beta-depleted transplantation in children. A TCRbeta library incorporating unique molecular identifiers was prepared. One entry per CDR3 protein, called by TCRdb with MiXCR from the PCR reads. Of about 980,000 distinct CDR3 sequences listed, around 30% are singletons. The CDR3 runs 14 residues. V lost 3 bases, J lost 0 bases, and 8 bases lay in between. Per germline, CDR1 LGHDT and CDR2 YNNKEL (reference sequence). The V gene is TRBV3-1, the J gene TRBJ2-5; maybe TRBD1 (5 bases). The sequence came from a boy under two years old who had a stem cell transplant for SCID, so the T cells may come from the graft donor. Material: PBMCs, mostly from graft donor cells, obtained 360 days after TCRalphabeta/CD19-depleted stem cell transplant. CDR3 nucleotide sequence: TGTGCCAGCAGCCAGTCAGGGTACCAAGAGACCCAGTACTTC. Translated, it gives CASSQSGYQETQYF.